This is a list of T cell receptor beta chains from one sample in a study of CD8+CD57+ T cells in acquired aplastic anemia. Via MiXCR, TCRdb re-called the reads, giving one row per CDR3 protein. The sample holds around 180,000 distinct CDR3 sequences, over 40% seen once. The specimen was sorted CD4+, CD8+, or CD8+CD57+ T cells (not recorded which) from PBMCs. The receptors shown here come from a human donor with aplastic anemia. Each CDR3 is given with its conserved first and last residue. Fields, in order: D gene, clone size, J gene, V gene, CDR3 DNA, CDR3 protein. A D gene is named only where the DNA matches it firmly. The listing skips clone size in some rows; elsewhere it reads once, few, many or a size class.

>TRBD1|few|TRBJ1-2|TRBV19
TGTGCCAGTAGTAAACAGGGGAATGGCTACACCTTC
CASSKQGNGYTF
>NA|many|TRBJ1-2|TRBV6-1
TGTGCCAGCACGGCGGGGGCAAGAAACTATGGCTACACCTTC
CASTAGARNYGYTF
>NA|NA|TRBJ2-6|TRBV11-2
TGTGCCAGCAGCTTACACCCCGGGACGGACAACTCTGGGGCCAACGTCCTGACTTTC
CASSLHPGTDNSGANVLTF
>NA|many|TRBJ1-4|TRBV10-3
TGTGCCATCAGTGAAACGTGGGATAAGGAAAAACTGTTTTTT
CAISETWDKEKLFF
>NA|NA|TRBJ2-7|TRBV2
TGTGCCAGCAGTGAAGCGCTTCGAGACCTAACCTACGAGCAGTACTTC
CASSEALRDLTYEQYF
>NA|NA|TRBJ2-7|TRBV13
TGTGCCAGCAGCGGGCAATTGTGGGGGGCGGAGCAGTACTTC
CASSGQLWGAEQYF
>TRBD2|NA|TRBJ2-3|TRBV25-1
TGTGCCAGCAGCTCCCAACTAGCGGGGAACACAGATACGCAGTATTTT
CASSSQLAGNTDTQYF
>NA|many|TRBJ2-5|TRBV18
TGTGCCAGCTCACCTCAAGAGACCCAGTACTTC
CASSPQETQYF
>NA|few|TRBJ2-1|TRBV10-3
TGTGCCATCAGTGCTTGGGTAACAAACTCCTACAATGAGCAGTTCTTC
CAISAWVTNSYNEQFF
>NA|many|TRBJ1-2|TRBV7-2
TGTGCCAGCAGCTTAGTTGCTGGGGAGAATGGCTACACCTTC
CASSLVAGENGYTF
>NA|many|TRBJ1-1|TRBV15
TGTGCCACCAGCACTCAAGGGGGGTTTTTTTTGGCTTTCTTT
CATSTQGGFFLAFF
>NA|few|TRBJ2-5|TRBV27
TGTGCCAGCAGTTTAGGCCACTGGGAGACCCAGTACTTC
CASSLGHWETQYF
>NA|many|TRBJ1-2|TRBV7-3
TGTGCCAGCAGCCTCTACCAGGGAGCCGGCTACACCTTC
CASSLYQGAGYTF
>NA|many|TRBJ2-3|TRBV5-4
TGTGCCAGCAGGACTAACTCCTACACAGATACGCAGTATTTT
CASRTNSYTDTQYF
>NA|many|TRBJ2-7|TRBV7-2
TGTGCCAGCAGCTCCCCCCCGCCAGGGCCCTACGAGCAGTACTTC
CASSSPPPGPYEQYF
>TRBD2|many|TRBJ2-1|TRBV19
TGTGCCAGTAGTAAAGGACTAGCGGTCGCCTACAATGAGCAGTTCTTC
CASSKGLAVAYNEQFF
>NA|once|TRBJ2-3|TRBV2
TGTGCCAGCAGTGACTCGGCAGGTGACACAGATACGCAGTATTTT
CASSDSAGDTDTQYF
>NA|many|TRBJ2-1|TRBV5-1
TGCGCCAGCAGCTCGGGGGGCCTATACAATGAGCAGTTCTTC
CASSSGGLYNEQFF
>TRBD1|once|TRBJ2-7|TRBV2
TGTGCCAGCAGAGAATCGGGACAGTTTATCTACGAGCAGTACTTC
CASRESGQFIYEQYF
>NA|NA|TRBJ2-1|TRBV12-3/TRBV12-4
TGTGCCAGCAGTCTCCCGGGGATAGGAAATGAGCAGTTCTTC
CASSLPGIGNEQFF
>TRBD1|NA|TRBJ2-4|TRBV25-1
TGTGCCAGCAGCCCACAGGGGGCAGGGCGAAACATTCAGTACTTC
CASSPQGAGRNIQYF
>NA|NA|TRBJ2-1|TRBV3-1
TGTGCCAGCAGGCTGGCAGGCTCCTACAATGAGCAGTTCTTC
CASRLAGSYNEQFF
>NA|few|TRBJ2-3|TRBV29-1
TGCAGCGTTGATGGGGACACTCCAGCCCCAGATACGCAGTATTTT
CSVDGDTPAPDTQYF
>TRBD1|many|TRBJ2-7|TRBV11-2
TGTGCCAGCAGCTTACGGTGGGGGGACAGGGGGGCCGAGCAGTACTTC
CASSLRWGDRGAEQYF
>NA|NA|TRBJ1-6|TRBV12-3/TRBV12-4
TGTGCCAGCAGTTTAGTACATTGGCAGGGATATTCACCCCTCCACTTT
CASSLVHWQGYSPLHF
>NA|many|TRBJ2-5|TRBV7-2
TGTGCCAGCAGTTCCTGGGGGGTGGAGACCCAGTACTTC
CASSSWGVETQYF
>NA|many|TRBJ2-7|TRBV7-9
TGTGCCAGCAGCTTAGGTCCCTCCTACGAGCAGTACTTC
CASSLGPSYEQYF
>NA|NA|TRBJ2-3|TRBV6-1
TGTGCCAGCTCCATGGTAAGGGTTCCAAATCAGCCCCAGTATTTT
CASSMVRVPNQPQYF
>NA|many|TRBJ1-2|TRBV7-9
TGTGCCAGCAGCTTAAATAACTATGGCTACACCTTC
CASSLNNYGYTF
>NA|NA|TRBJ2-5|TRBV2
TGTGCCAGCAGTACCTTGGGGGGCGGACAGACCCAGTACTTC
CASSTLGGGQTQYF
>NA|NA|TRBJ1-6|TRBV7-4
TGTGCCAGCAGCCAATCCACGGGGATCGGAGATAATTCACCCCTCCACTTT
CASSQSTGIGDNSPLHF
>NA|many|TRBJ1-2|TRBV6-5
TGTGCCAGCAGTTCACCCGACCGCTACTCTAACTATGGCTACACCTTC
CASSSPDRYSNYGYTF
>TRBD2|NA|TRBJ2-7|TRBV24-1
TGTGCCACCAGTGGATCTAGCGGGGGGGCACGGGAGCAGTACTTC
CATSGSSGGAREQYF
>TRBD1|many|TRBJ1-6|TRBV20-1
TGCAGTGCAGGACAGGCTCTAAATTCACCCCTCCACTTT
CSAGQALNSPLHF
>NA|many|TRBJ1-2|TRBV6-1
TGTGCCAGCAGTGATGGAGGGGGTGGCTATGGCTACACCTTC
CASSDGGGGYGYTF
>NA|NA|TRBJ2-7|TRBV2
TGTGCCAGCAGCCAAAGGTTACCTAGGTACAACGAGCAGTACTTC
CASSQRLPRYNEQYF
>TRBD2|NA|TRBJ2-3|TRBV5-1
TGCGCTATCGGGGGAGCGGGGGCAAACACAGATACGCAGTATTTT
CAIGGAGANTDTQYF
>NA|NA|TRBJ2-1|TRBV24-1
TGTGCCACCAGTGAGCCTACTAGAGGACCGTACAATGAGCAGTTCTTC
CATSEPTRGPYNEQFF
>NA|many|TRBJ1-1|TRBV5-8
TGTGCCAGCAGCTCCAACGGGAGGAACACTGAAGCTTTCTTT
CASSSNGRNTEAFF
>NA|few|TRBJ2-7|TRBV29-1
TGCAGCCCATCTAGCGAGACCTTCTACGAGCAGTACTTC
CSPSSETFYEQYF
>NA|many|TRBJ2-1|TRBV20-1
TGCAGTGCTAGGTCCCCCCGAGTCGGAATTTTCAATGAGCAGTTCTTC
CSARSPRVGIFNEQFF
>NA|many|TRBJ2-1|TRBV19
TGTGCCAGTAGGCCCGGGCCCTCTGTCAGTGAGCAGTTCTTC
CASRPGPSVSEQFF
>TRBD1|many|TRBJ1-2|TRBV6-1
TGTGCCAGCAGTGCAGGGACAGGGCAGACCTATGGCTACACCTTC
CASSAGTGQTYGYTF
>NA|NA|TRBJ2-7|TRBV20-1
TGCAGTGCTAGGTCCAGCTTCTCCTACGAGCAGTACTTC
CSARSSFSYEQYF
>NA|many|TRBJ2-7|TRBV27
TGTGCCAGCAGTCGCGAGAGATTCTCCTACGAGCAGTACTTC
CASSRERFSYEQYF
>TRBD1|few|TRBJ1-5|TRBV2
TGTGCCAGCAGTAGAGGGACAGGGAACAATCAGCCCCAGCATTTT
CASSRGTGNNQPQHF
>NA|once|TRBJ2-5|TRBV4-1
TGCGCCAGCAGCCGTGTCGTCGGGCCGAGCGAGGAGACCCAGTACTTC
CASSRVVGPSEETQYF
>NA|NA|TRBJ2-4|TRBV2
TGTGCCAGCAGGGCGACATTACCCGACCACAAAAACATTCAGTACTTC
CASRATLPDHKNIQYF
>NA|many|TRBJ1-1|TRBV2
TGTGCCAGCAGGGCAGGGGATCAGAACACTGAAGCTTTCTTT
CASRAGDQNTEAFF
>TRBD1|many|TRBJ2-1|TRBV12-3/TRBV12-4
TGTGCCAGCGGGAACCGGGACAGGGCCCTAGTGCAGTTCTTC
CASGNRDRALVQFF
>TRBD1|many|TRBJ2-7|TRBV6-5
TGTGCCAGCAGTTACTCGTCCGAAGGGGGCTTCGGCTACGAGCAGTACTTC
CASSYSSEGGFGYEQYF
>NA|NA|TRBJ1-2|TRBV20-1
TGCAGTGCTCGTCAGGAGTCAGCCCAAAACTATGGCTACACCTTC
CSARQESAQNYGYTF
>TRBD1|few|TRBJ2-3|TRBV2
TGTGCCAGCAGAGCAACAGGGGGCGCACGTCCAGATACGCAGTATTTT
CASRATGGARPDTQYF
>TRBD1|many|TRBJ1-2|TRBV2
TGTGCCAGCAGTGACCCGGGGGACAGGGGGCCGGATGGCTACACCTTC
CASSDPGDRGPDGYTF
>NA|many|TRBJ1-4|TRBV5-1
TGCGCCAGCAGCTTGGAGCAGTCTGCAACTAATGAAAAACTGTTTTTT
CASSLEQSATNEKLFF
>TRBD1|medium-sized|TRBJ1-6|TRBV10-3
TGTGCCATCAGTGGGGGGACAGGGGGTTCACCCCTCCACTTT
CAISGGTGGSPLHF
>TRBD1|few|TRBJ1-1|TRBV29-1
TGCAGCGTTGATTGGTCGGGACAGCAGAACACTGAAGCTTTCTTT
CSVDWSGQQNTEAFF
>TRBD2|NA|TRBJ2-7|TRBV20-1
TGCAGTGCCCGACCCGGGAGTAGCGGGAGTTTCTACGAGCAGTACTTC
CSARPGSSGSFYEQYF